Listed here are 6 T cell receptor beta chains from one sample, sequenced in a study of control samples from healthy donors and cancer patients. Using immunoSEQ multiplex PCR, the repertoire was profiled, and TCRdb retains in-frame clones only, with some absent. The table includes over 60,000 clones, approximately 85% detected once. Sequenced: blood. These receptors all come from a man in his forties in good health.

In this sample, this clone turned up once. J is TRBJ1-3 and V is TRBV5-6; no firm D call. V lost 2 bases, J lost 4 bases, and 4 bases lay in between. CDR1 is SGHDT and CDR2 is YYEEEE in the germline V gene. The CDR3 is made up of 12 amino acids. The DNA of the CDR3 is TGTGCCAGCAGCTTCCCGGGAAACACCATATATTTT. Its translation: CASSFPGNTIYF.

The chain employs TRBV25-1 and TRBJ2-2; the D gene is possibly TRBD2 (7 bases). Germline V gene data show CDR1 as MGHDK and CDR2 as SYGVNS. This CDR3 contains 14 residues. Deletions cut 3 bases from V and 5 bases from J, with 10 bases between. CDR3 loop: CASSEGGRTGELFF. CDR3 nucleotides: TGTGCCAGCAGTGAGGGGGGGCGGACCGGGGAGCTGTTTTTT.

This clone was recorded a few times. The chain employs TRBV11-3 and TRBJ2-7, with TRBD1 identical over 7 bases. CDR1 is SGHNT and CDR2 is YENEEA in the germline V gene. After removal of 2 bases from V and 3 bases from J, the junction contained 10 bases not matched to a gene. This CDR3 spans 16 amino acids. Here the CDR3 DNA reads TGTGCCAGCAGCTTAAAACAGGGGAATGTAGGCTACGAGCAGTACTTC. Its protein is CASSLKQGNVGYEQYF. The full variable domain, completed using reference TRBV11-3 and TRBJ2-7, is EAGVVQSPRYKIIEKKQPVAFWCNPISGHNTLYWYLQNLGQGPELLIRYENEEAVDDSQLPKDRFSAERLKGVDSTLKIQPAELGDSAVYLCASSLKQGNVGYEQYFGPGTRLTVT.

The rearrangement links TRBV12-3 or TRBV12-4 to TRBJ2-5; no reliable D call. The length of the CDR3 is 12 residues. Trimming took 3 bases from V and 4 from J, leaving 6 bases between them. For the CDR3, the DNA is TGTGCCAGCAGTTTGAGAACAGAGACCCAGTACTTC. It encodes CASSLRTETQYF.

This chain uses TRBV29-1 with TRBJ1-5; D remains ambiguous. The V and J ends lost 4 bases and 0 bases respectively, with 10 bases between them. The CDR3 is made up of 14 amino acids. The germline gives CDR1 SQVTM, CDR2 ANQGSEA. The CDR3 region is CSVGLGFSNQPQHF. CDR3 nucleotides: TGCAGCGTTGGCTTAGGATTTAGCAATCAGCCCCAGCATTTT. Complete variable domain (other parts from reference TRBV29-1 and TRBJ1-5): SAVISQKPSRDICQRGTSLTIQCQVDSQVTMMFWYRQQPGQSLTLIATANQGSEATYESGFVIDKFPISRPNLTFSTLTVSNMSPEDSSIYLCSVGLGFSNQPQHFGDGTRLSIL.

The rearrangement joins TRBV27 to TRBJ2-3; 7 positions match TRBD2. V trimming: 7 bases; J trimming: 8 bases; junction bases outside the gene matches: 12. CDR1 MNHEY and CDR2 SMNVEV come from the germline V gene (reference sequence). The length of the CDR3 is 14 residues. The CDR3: CASTRGPGGGTQYF. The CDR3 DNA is TGTGCCAGCACCCGGGGCCCGGGGGGAGGTACGCAGTATTTT.